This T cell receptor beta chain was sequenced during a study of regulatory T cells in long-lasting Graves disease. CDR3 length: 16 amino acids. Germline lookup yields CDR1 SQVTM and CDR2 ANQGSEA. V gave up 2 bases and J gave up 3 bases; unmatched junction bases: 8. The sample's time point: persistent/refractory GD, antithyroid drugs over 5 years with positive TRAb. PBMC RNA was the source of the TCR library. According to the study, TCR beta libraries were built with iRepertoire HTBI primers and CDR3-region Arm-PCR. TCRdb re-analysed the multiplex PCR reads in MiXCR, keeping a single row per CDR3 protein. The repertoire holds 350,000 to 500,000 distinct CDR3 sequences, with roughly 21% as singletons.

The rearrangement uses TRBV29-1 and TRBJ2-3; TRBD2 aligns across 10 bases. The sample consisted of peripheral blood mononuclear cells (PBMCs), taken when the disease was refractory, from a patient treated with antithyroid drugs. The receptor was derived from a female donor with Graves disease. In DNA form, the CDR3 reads TGCAGCGTTGAATTCTCTAGCGGGAGTGGGACAGATACGCAGTATTTT. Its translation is CSVEFSSGSGTDTQYF.